These T cell receptor beta chains were read from a single sample in a study of shared T cell receptors in the human thymus. Sequenced by immunoSEQ multiplex PCR; TCRdb stores in-frame clones only, minus some. The data show some 700,000 clones, approximately 85% seen once. These records were also assigned to another study, of human thymus T cells.

Input material: thymocytes. Receptors were obtained from a girl less than two years old with a congenital heart defect. CDR3s include the opening cysteine and the closing phenylalanine or tryptophan. The D gene is left open where the match is weak.

TRBD1 TRBJ1-2 TRBV6-1 TGTGCCAGCAGTGAGGAACGACAGGGTTGGAATGGCTACACCTTC CASSEERQGWNGYTF
TRBD2 TRBJ2-2 TRBV19 TGTGCCAGTAGTATAAGCGGGGGGCGCGACACCGGGGAGCTGTTTTTT CASSISGGRDTGELFF
TRBD1 TRBJ2-1 TRBV2 TGTGCCAAACCCCTATCCCCTCAGGGGGCCAAAGGGAATGAGCAGTTCTTC CAKPLSPQGAKGNEQFF
NA TRBJ2-1 TRBV28 TGTGCCAGCAGTTTAATCCCCCGAGCTCAGGGTGAGCCTTACAATGAGCAGTTCTTC CASSLIPRAQGEPYNEQFF
NA TRBJ1-4 TRBV5-6 TGTGCCAGCAGCTTTGGGGCCACGGGTGAAAAACTGTTTTTT CASSFGATGEKLFF
NA TRBJ2-7 TRBV10-1 TGCGCCAGCAGTGAGTCCGCGGGGAACCTCTACGAGCAGTACTTC CASSESAGNLYEQYF
TRBD2 TRBJ2-3 TRBV6-4 TGTGCCAGCAGTGAGACTAGCGGGTGGGAAGGCACAGATACGCAGTATTTT CASSETSGWEGTDTQYF
NA TRBJ1-2 TRBV10-3 TGTGCCATCAAGGCATTATCAGGGGACTATGGCTACACCTTC CAIKALSGDYGYTF
NA TRBJ2-3 TRBV5-6 TGTGCCAGCAGCCACCCAAGACTAGTCCTCCACCCGAGCACAGATACGCAGTATTTT CASSHPRLVLHPSTDTQYF
NA TRBJ1-5 TRBV7-4 TGTGCCAGCAGCTCAACAGGGTGGCCCGGGAGCAATCAGCCCCAGCATTTT CASSSTGWPGSNQPQHF